This note documents a single T cell receptor beta chain sequence. What it recognizes is unknown. This entry belongs to a study of T-cell memory formation after mild COVID-19. Germline values: CDR1 LGHDT, CDR2 YNNKEL (reference sequence). The CDR3 is made up of 15 amino acids. Trimming removed 3 bases from V and 8 bases from J, with 17 bases in between. Points from the study as a whole: There was no confirmation that second-wave clones peaking on day 37 were SARS-CoV-2 specific.

TCRdb ran MiXCR on the 5' RACE reads and lists one entry per CDR3 protein. Altogether roughly 350,000 distinct CDR3 sequences are present, approximately 15% being singletons, with the ten largest covering about 24%. The source of this sequence is a man in his late teens or twenties who had mild COVID-19 (a few samples of this study predate the infection). Cell type and time point are not known. What was sequenced was PBMCs or a T cell subset sorted from them (not recorded which). The chain joins TRBV3-1 to TRBJ2-1, with a weak D call TRBD2 (6 bases). CDR3 DNA sequence: TGTGCCAGCAGCCAGAGACTAGGAATTTTCTATGAGCAGTTCTTC. Encoded protein: CASSQRLGIFYEQFF.